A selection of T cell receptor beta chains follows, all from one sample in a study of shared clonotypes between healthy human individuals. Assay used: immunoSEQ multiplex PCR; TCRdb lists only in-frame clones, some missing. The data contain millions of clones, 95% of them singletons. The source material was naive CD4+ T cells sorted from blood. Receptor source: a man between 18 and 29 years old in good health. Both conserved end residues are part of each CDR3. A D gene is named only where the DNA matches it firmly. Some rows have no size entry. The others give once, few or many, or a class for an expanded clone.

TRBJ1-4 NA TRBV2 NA CASTGVTNEKLFF TGTGCCAGCACGGGGGTAACTAATGAAAAACTGTTTTTT
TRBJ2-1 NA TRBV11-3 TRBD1 CASSSRQGNEQFF TGTGCCAGCAGCTCCAGACAGGGAAATGAGCAGTTCTTC
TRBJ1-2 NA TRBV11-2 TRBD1 CASSRGTGVYGYTF TGTGCCAGCAGTCGGGGGACAGGGGTCTATGGCTACACCTTC
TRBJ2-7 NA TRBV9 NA CASSVGSLGEQYF TGTGCCAGCAGCGTAGGGTCCCTCGGCGAGCAGTACTTC
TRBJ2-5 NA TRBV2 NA CASSQAGLEGTQYF TGTGCCAGCAGCCAAGCCGGGCTGGAGGGGACCCAGTACTTC
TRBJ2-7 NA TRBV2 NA CASSLSPVYEQYF TGTGCCAGCAGTCTTAGTCCCGTCTACGAGCAGTACTTC
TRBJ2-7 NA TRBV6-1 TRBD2 CASRTSGGVTYEQYF TGTGCCAGCAGGACTAGCGGGGGGGTGACCTACGAGCAGTACTTC
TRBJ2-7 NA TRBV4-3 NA CASSQEFSGHYSYEQYF TGCGCCAGCAGCCAAGAGTTTTCGGGCCACTATTCCTACGAGCAGTACTTC
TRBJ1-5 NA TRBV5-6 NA CASSFWGAYNQPQHF TGTGCCAGCAGCTTTTGGGGAGCCTACAATCAGCCCCAGCATTTT
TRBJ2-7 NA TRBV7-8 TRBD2 CASSLAGTSAYEQYF TGTGCCAGCAGCTTAGCCGGGACTAGCGCGTACGAGCAGTACTTC
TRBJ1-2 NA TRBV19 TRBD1 CASSKGALSDYGYTF TGTGCCAGTAGTAAGGGGGCCCTATCGGACTATGGCTACACCTTC
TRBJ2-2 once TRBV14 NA CASSQETAVEEKPGELFF TGTGCCAGCAGCCAAGAGACAGCGGTCGAGGAGAAGCCCGGGGAGCTGTTTTTT
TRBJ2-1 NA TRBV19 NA CASSISIGRPYNEQFF TGTGCCAGTAGTATAAGTATCGGGAGACCGTACAATGAGCAGTTCTTC
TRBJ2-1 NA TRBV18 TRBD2 CASSGLAGNNEQFF TGTGCCAGCTCAGGACTAGCGGGGAACAATGAGCAGTTCTTC
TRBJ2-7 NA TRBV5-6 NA CASSRTSYEQYF TGTGCCAGCAGCAGGACCTCCTACGAGCAGTACTTC
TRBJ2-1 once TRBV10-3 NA CAIRVIGGSDEQFF TGTGCCATCAGGGTCATTGGGGGGTCGGATGAGCAGTTCTTC
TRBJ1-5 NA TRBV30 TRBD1 CAWSPGQGAQPQHF TGTGCCTGGAGCCCGGGACAGGGGGCTCAGCCCCAGCATTTT
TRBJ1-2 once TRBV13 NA CASSLDSLYGYTF TGTGCCAGCAGCCTTGACAGTCTCTATGGCTACACCTTC
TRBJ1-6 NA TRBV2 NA CASSAQPLGPLHF TGTGCCAGCAGTGCGCAGCCCCTGGGGCCCCTCCACTTT
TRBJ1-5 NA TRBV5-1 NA CASSFDGDSNQPQHF TGCGCCAGCAGCTTTGACGGAGATAGCAATCAGCCCCAGCATTTT
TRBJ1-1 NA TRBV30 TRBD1 CAWRIFGGQPNTEAFF TGTGCCTGGAGAATCTTCGGGGGACAGCCAAACACTGAAGCTTTCTTT